This T cell receptor beta chain emerged from a study of blood T cells in healthy people across ages. Overall study results and limits: The study found more naive CD4+ cells and higher diversity in long-lived than aged donors.

A word on this clonotype: Antigen: not known.

Primers used in a second PCR of about 7 to 12 cycles were a sample-barcoded 5' primer and a J-beta primer mix. Each sample provided no less than 2.5 million CDR3-containing paired-end reads. One entry per CDR3 protein, called by TCRdb with MiXCR from the 5' RACE reads. This sample carries about 680,000 distinct CDR3 sequences, around 48% of them seen once, and the ten largest clones take around a third. The authors extracted at least 5 micrograms of total RNA per sample. The sample taken for sequencing was blood. This receptor was taken from a woman aged 55-70 years in good health.

The CDR3 spells CASSERQGTTQFF. For the CDR3, the DNA is TGTGCCAGCAGTGAGAGGCAGGGGACGACCCAGTTCTTC. This rearrangement joins TRBV2 to TRBJ2-1; a weak D match, TRBD1 (6 bases). Germline CDR1 SNHLY, CDR2 FYNNEI. Trimming left V 3 bases short and J 13 bases short, with 16 bases between. The CDR3 has 13 amino acids.